This passage covers 11 T cell receptor beta chains from one sample sequenced in a study of cytomegalovirus exposure and HLA in healthy donors (dated by TCRdb to 2015 to 2018). Library method: the immunoSEQ multiplex PCR assay. The multiplex PCR relied on a mix of 60 forward primers for TCR Vbeta segments and 13 reverse primers for TCR Jbeta segments. The clones in this table, taken by TCRdb from immuneACCESS, are in-frame only. Not every clone is retained; where verified, under half of the shortfall comes from an unresolved V gene, and the cause of the rest is unknown. For this sample there are fewer than 250,000 clones; about four fifths appear just once. The ten most abundant clones make up 1.5% to 2% of the sample. The sequenced sample consisted of PBMCs. Receptors were obtained from a man younger than 30 in good health and CMV-seronegative.

The chain joins TRBV28 to TRBJ2-1, with 7 bases fitting TRBD2. CDR1 is MDHEN and CDR2 is SYDVKM in the germline V gene. V trimming: 3 bases; J trimming: 0 bases; junction bases outside the gene matches: 5. The CDR3 consists of 16 residues. The CDR3 DNA sequence: TGTGCCAGCAGTTTCCTTCCTAGCGGCTCCTACAATGAGCAGTTCTTC. Translating it yields CASSFLPSGSYNEQFF.

This clone has a single count. The rearrangement uses TRBV7-2 and TRBJ1-1, with TRBD1 as a possible D gene (5 bases). Germline V gene lookup returns CDR1 SGHTA and CDR2 FQGNSA. The CDR3 is 15 residues long. V was clipped by 0 bases and J by 4 bases, with 12 bases between them. CDR3 protein: CASSLADGGGTEAFF. CDR3 in DNA: TGTGCCAGCAGCTTAGCCGACGGGGGGGGCACTGAAGCTTTCTTT.

The rearrangement links TRBV5-1 to TRBJ1-1, with D perhaps TRBD1 (6 bases). The CDR3 is 15 residues long. Germline CDR1 reads SGHRS; CDR2 reads YFSETQ. V was clipped by 4 bases and J by 3 bases, with 16 bases between them. The CDR3 DNA reads TGCGCCAGCAGCACCTACAGGGCGGTGGACACTGAAGCTTTCTTT. Its protein is CASSTYRAVDTEAFF.

Regarding this clone: The junction departs from the called germline gene at one end, perhaps through a read error. Additional DNA sequences in this sample encode the identical CDR3. The chain joins TRBV7-6 to TRBJ2-3; 12 nucleotides line up with TRBD1. This CDR3 has 15 residues. Germline values: CDR1 SGHVS, CDR2 FNYEAQ. The CDR3 protein is CASSPGTGGTDTQYF. The CDR3 region has the DNA TGTGCCAGCAGCCCGGGGACAGGGGGCACAGATACGCAGTACTTT. Full variable domain (remainder filled in from reference TRBV7-6 and TRBJ2-3): GAGVSQSPRYKVTKRGQDVALRCDPISGHVSLYWYRQALGQGPEFLTYFNYEAQQDKSGLPNDRFSAERPEGSISTLTIQRTEQRDSAMYRCASSPGTGGTDTQYFGPGTRLTVL.

The V gene is TRBV28, the J gene TRBJ2-7, with D tentatively TRBD1 (6 bases). Germline-derived CDR1 and CDR2 are MDHEN and SYDVKM. The CDR3 is made up of 13 amino acids. V lost 7 bases and J 4 bases, leaving 14 bases between the germline ends. CDR3 in amino acids: CASMPGTTYEQYF. As DNA, the CDR3 is TGTGCCAGCATGCCCGGGACAACTTACGAGCAGTACTTC. The entire variable domain, with the rest obtained from reference TRBV28 and TRBJ2-7, is as follows: DVKVTQSSRYLVKRTGEKVFLECVQDMDHENMFWYRQDPGLGLRLIYFSYDVKMKEKGDIPEGYSVSREKKERFSLILESASTNQTSMYLCASMPGTTYEQYFGPGTRLTVT.

The table lists this clone with a count of one. The chain has TRBV18 and TRBJ2-1, with 10 positions matching TRBD2. Germline-derived CDR1 and CDR2 are KGHSH and LQKENI. The J segment lost 4 bases and the V segment lost 5 bases, leaving 8 bases of the junction unmatched. The CDR3 is 16 amino acids. This chain's CDR3 is CASSSQRGGLYNEQFF. CDR3 sequence (DNA): TGTGCCAGCTCATCCCAGCGGGGGGGCCTTTACAATGAGCAGTTCTTC.

The chain combines TRBV5-1 with TRBJ1-2; 8 positions agree with TRBD1. The junction had 7 bases not matched to a gene; V was cut back by 1 base and J by 8 bases. CDR3 length: 14 amino acids. Germline V lookup: CDR1 SGHRS, CDR2 YFSETQ. The CDR3 reads CASSLKQGGLGYTF. CDR3 bases: TGCGCCAGCAGCTTGAAACAGGGGGGACTAGGCTACACCTTC.

The chain has TRBV27 and TRBJ2-7; 9 bases fit TRBD2. CDR1 and CDR2 (germline): MNHEY, SMNVEV (reference sequence). This CDR3 has 16 amino acids. Losses at the gene ends were 3 bases for V and 6 bases for J; bases not matched to a gene: 12. CDR3 in DNA: TGTGCCAGCAGTTTTTTATCTAGCGGGAAATTGGGCGAGCAGTACTTC. It is translated as CASSFLSSGKLGEQYF.

The chain combines TRBV5-4 with TRBJ1-2, with D possibly being TRBD1 (5 bases). Germline V gene lookup returns CDR1 SGHNT and CDR2 YYREEE (reference sequence). V was clipped by 2 bases and J by 6 bases, with 23 bases between them. CDR3 size: 17 residues. CDR3 sequence: CASSLANGWTKDNGYTF. The CDR3 DNA reads TGTGCCAGCAGCTTAGCCAATGGGTGGACAAAGGACAATGGCTACACCTTC.

For the CDR3, the DNA is TGTGCCAGCAGCTCGACAGTAACCTCTGGGGCCAACGTCCTGACTTTC. It is translated as CASSSTVTSGANVLTF. This chain uses TRBV7-8 with TRBJ2-6; tentatively, D is TRBD1 (5 bases). Germline V gene sequence: CDR1 SGHVS, CDR2 FQNEAQ. Trimming pared 4 bases from V and 0 bases from J, leaving 10 bases between. CDR3 length: 16 amino acids.

The genes are TRBV9 and TRBJ1-5, with TRBD1 matching 7 bases. The germline V gene encodes CDR1 SGDLS and CDR2 YYNGEE. After removal of 4 bases from V and 6 bases from J, the junction contained 10 bases not matched to a gene. This CDR3 region has 15 residues. CDR3 loop: CASSRQGRTGQPQHF. Here the CDR3 DNA reads TGTGCCAGCAGCCGACAGGGTCGAACCGGTCAGCCCCAGCATTTT.